Each of the 32 T cell receptor beta chains below was sequenced from the same sample in a study of OX40 agonist ivuxolimab in advanced cancers. Measured with immunoSEQ multiplex PCR; TCRdb has only the in-frame clones, and not every one. Here the sample spans some 90,000 clones, around 90% being singletons. Sequencing was performed on CD4+ or CD8+ T cells sorted from blood, taken in a trial of the OX40 agonist ivuxolimab. These receptors were obtained from an adult with an advanced solid tumor such as melanoma, head and neck, liver or kidney cancer.

V usage is TRBV5-4 and J usage is TRBJ2-7; TRBD2 agrees at 15 bases. This CDR3 comprises 15 residues. Unmatched junction bases numbered 4, after V lost 5 bases and J lost 4 bases. From germline, CDR1 is SGHNT and CDR2 YYREEE (reference sequence). The CDR3 nucleotides read TGTGCCAGCAGGCCCGGGACTAGCGGGAGGTACGAGCAGTACTTC. This translates into CASRPGTSGRYEQYF.

The DNA of the CDR3 is TGTGCCAGCAGCCAAGTCGCAGGGCTTTATCAGCCCCAGCATTTT. Its translation: CASSQVAGLYQPQHF. J is TRBJ1-5 and V is TRBV4-2; D possibly corresponds to TRBD1 (5 bases). This CDR3 comprises 15 residues. CDR1 LGHNA and CDR2 YNFKEQ come from the germline V gene. V was cut by 1 base and J by 5 bases, with 12 bases left in between.

J is TRBJ2-1 and V is TRBV27; weak D call: TRBD2 (5 bases). CDR3 length: 15 residues. Trimming cost V 1 base and J 0 bases, with 7 bases left between them. Germline CDR1 reads MNHEY; CDR2 reads SMNVEV (reference sequence). CDR3 DNA: TGTGCCAGCAGTTTATTTGGGAGCTCCTACAATGAGCAGTTCTTC. Encoded protein: CASSLFGSSYNEQFF.

V and J are TRBV7-2 and TRBJ2-1; no definite D call. This CDR3 spans 15 amino acids. Trimming pared 2 bases from V and 8 bases from J, leaving 16 bases between. The germline CDR1 and CDR2 sequences are SGHTA and FQGNSA. As DNA, the CDR3 is TGTGCCAGCAGCTTACAAGTTTCGTCATACGATGAGCAGTTCTTC. Translation: CASSLQVSSYDEQFF.

The chain recombines TRBV7-9 with TRBJ1-2; 7 nucleotides agree with TRBD1. The germline V gene has CDR1 SEHNR and CDR2 FQNEAQ (reference sequence). The CDR3 is 15 amino acids. Trimming cost V 5 bases and J 0 bases; bases outside gene matches: 6. CDR3 sequence (DNA): TGTGCCAGCAGCCGACAGGGAATGGCTAACTATGGCTACACCTTC. This codes for CASSRQGMANYGYTF. The full variable domain, rest sourced from reference TRBV7-9 and TRBJ1-2, is DTGVSQNPRHKITKRGQNVTFRCDPISEHNRLYWYRQTLGQGPEFLTYFQNEAQLEKSRLLSDRFSAERPKGSFSTLEIQRTEQGDSAMYLCASSRQGMANYGYTFGSGTRLTVV.

This clone occurred a few times. This chain links TRBV7-2 with TRBJ2-3; 11 bases match TRBD2. This CDR3 has 14 amino acids. Trimming at V came to 6 bases and at J to 4 bases, leaving 3 bases not matched to a gene. CDR1 and CDR2 (germline): SGHTA, FQGNSA. CDR3 region: CASSSGRAPDTQYF. The CDR3 nucleotides are TGTGCCAGCAGTAGCGGGAGGGCCCCAGATACGCAGTATTTT. Variable domain in full (rest from reference TRBV7-2 and TRBJ2-3): GAGVSQSPSNKVTEKGKDVELRCDPISGHTALYWYRQSLGQGLEFLIYFQGNSAPDKSGLPSDRFSAERTGGSVSTLTIQRTQQEDSAVYLCASSSGRAPDTQYFGPGTRLTVL.

The chain is built from TRBV4-3 and TRBJ2-3; perhaps TRBD1 as D (7 bases). Trimming stripped 4 bases from V and 2 bases from J, with 16 bases between. CDR1 is LGHNA, CDR2 YSLEER, per germline. CDR3 size: 16 residues. CDR3 loop: CASSRHRQGLTDTQYF. Written as DNA, the CDR3 is TGCGCCAGCAGCCGGCACCGACAGGGACTCACAGATACGCAGTATTTT.

This clone was picked up one time. The CDR3: CASSLALYGRGATDTQYF. In nucleotides, the CDR3 is TGTGCCAGCAGCTTAGCGCTATATGGCAGGGGAGCCACAGATACGCAGTATTTT. The V and J genes are TRBV7-2 and TRBJ2-3; D possibly corresponds to TRBD1 (6 bases). Deletions cut 0 bases from V and 2 bases from J, with 18 bases between. This CDR3 comprises 18 residues. CDR1 SGHTA and CDR2 FQGNSA come from the germline V gene. Looking up the rest from reference TRBV7-2 and TRBJ2-3 gives the full variable domain: GAGVSQSPSNKVTEKGKDVELRCDPISGHTALYWYRQSLGQGLEFLIYFQGNSAPDKSGLPSDRFSAERTGGSVSTLTIQRTQQEDSAVYLCASSLALYGRGATDTQYFGPGTRLTVL.

The CDR3 spells CASSQRVRDTGNTIYF. CDR3 nucleotides: TGCGCCAGCAGCCAAAGAGTCCGGGACACTGGAAACACCATATATTTT. The chain joins TRBV4-3 to TRBJ1-3; a possible D gene is TRBD1 (6 bases). The CDR3 is 16 residues long. Germline CDR1 reads LGHNA; CDR2 reads YSLEER. Between the trimmed V and J ends, which lost 2 bases and 2 bases, there was a span of 13 bases.

This clone appeared once. The chain carries TRBV28 and TRBJ2-7; possibly TRBD2 for D (5 bases). Trimming left V 6 bases short and J 7 bases short, with 13 bases between. The CDR3 has 12 residues. Germline-derived CDR1 and CDR2 are MDHEN and SYDVKM. CDR3 region: CASRTTSEEQYF. In DNA, the CDR3 is TGTGCCAGCAGGACTACAAGTGAAGAGCAGTACTTC. Drawing the rest from reference TRBV28 and TRBJ2-7, the complete variable domain is DVKVTQSSRYLVKRTGEKVFLECVQDMDHENMFWYRQDPGLGLRLIYFSYDVKMKEKGDIPEGYSVSREKKERFSLILESASTNQTSMYLCASRTTSEEQYFGPGTRLTVT.

This clone occurred once. This sequence joins TRBV6-1 and TRBJ2-7; D perhaps matches TRBD2 (5 bases). CDR1 is MNHNS, CDR2 SASEGT, per germline. CDR3 length: 16 residues. Between the trimmed V and J ends, which lost 1 base and 7 bases, there was a span of 20 bases. DNA of the CDR3: TGTGCCAGCAGTGAAGGGATAACCGGGAATACTAGGGAGCAGTACTTC. This codes for CASSEGITGNTREQYF.

This clone was seen just once. The chain links TRBV18 to TRBJ2-7; tentative D call: TRBD1 (7 bases). The length of the CDR3 is 13 residues. Trimming shortened V by 6 bases and J by 5 bases, and 14 bases separated the two germline ends. The germline gives CDR1 KGHSH, CDR2 LQKENI. CDR3 bases: TGTGCCAGCTCGCGGGACAGCCCAAACGAGCAGTACTTC. Its protein is CASSRDSPNEQYF.

The rearrangement uses TRBV18 and TRBJ1-1, with D perhaps TRBD1 (5 bases). The CDR3 extends over 15 amino acids. The germline V and J ends were trimmed by 6 bases and 4 bases, with 18 bases remaining between them. Looked up from germline, CDR1 is KGHSH and CDR2 is LQKENI. The CDR3 nucleotides are TGTGCCAGCTCCGCATCTCCGGCGGGGGTCACTGAAGCTTTCTTT. Protein product: CASSASPAGVTEAFF.

The chain combines TRBV7-2 with TRBJ2-5; maybe TRBD2 (5 bases). The germline V gene encodes CDR1 SGHTA and CDR2 FQGNSA. CDR3 size: 16 residues. The germline V and J ends were trimmed by 1 base and 2 bases, with 14 bases remaining between them. CDR3 bases: TGTGCCAGCAGCTTAGGGCTGAGGGCCTGGCAAGAGACCCAGTACTTC. It translates to CASSLGLRAWQETQYF. Drawing the rest from reference TRBV7-2 and TRBJ2-5, the complete variable domain is GAGVSQSPSNKVTEKGKDVELRCDPISGHTALYWYRQSLGQGLEFLIYFQGNSAPDKSGLPSDRFSAERTGGSVSTLTIQRTQQEDSAVYLCASSLGLRAWQETQYFGPGTRLLVL.

The V gene is TRBV2, the J gene TRBJ2-1; D is unresolved. Germline V CDR1 and CDR2: SNHLY, FYNNEI. The CDR3 covers 13 residues. V was cut by 7 bases and J by 6 bases, with 13 bases left in between. Here the CDR3 DNA reads TGTGCCAGCACGGCAAGGACCCTCAATGAGCAGTTCTTC. Translated, it gives CASTARTLNEQFF.

This clone was recorded once. This CDR3 is CASSRGTGGSYNEQFF. The CDR3 DNA follows: TGTGCCAGCAGTAGAGGGACAGGGGGCTCCTACAATGAGCAGTTCTTC. The V and J genes are TRBV2 and TRBJ2-1; the match to TRBD1 covers 11 bases. Losses at the gene ends were 5 bases for V and 0 bases for J; bases not matched to a gene: 3. CDR1 is SNHLY and CDR2 is FYNNEI in the germline V gene. This CDR3 spans 16 amino acids.

The chain carries TRBV7-6 and TRBJ2-2, with TRBD2 identical over 11 bases. After removal of 1 base from V and 0 bases from J, the junction contained 7 bases not matched to a gene. This CDR3 region has 19 residues. Looked up from germline, CDR1 is SGHVS and CDR2 is FNYEAQ. CDR3 sequence (DNA): TGTGCCAGCAGCTTAGGACTAGCGGGGAATATGGCGAACACCGGGGAGCTGTTTTTT. It specifies CASSLGLAGNMANTGELFF.

This chain uses TRBV4-3 with TRBJ1-3, with a tentative D call TRBD1 (6 bases). Germline V lookup: CDR1 LGHNA, CDR2 YSLEER. Trimming shortened V by 0 bases and J by 0 bases, and 9 bases separated the two germline ends. The CDR3 consists of 16 residues. The CDR3 reads CASSQDGTFSGNTIYF. CDR3 coding DNA: TGCGCCAGCAGCCAAGACGGGACATTCTCTGGAAACACCATATATTTT.

CDR3 loop: CASSIGGGALAKNIQYF. In DNA form, the CDR3 reads TGTGCCAGTAGTATAGGCGGGGGGGCCCTAGCCAAAAACATTCAGTACTTC. This sequence joins TRBV19 and TRBJ2-4; TRBD2 agrees at 9 bases. The CDR3 is 17 amino acids. Trimming removed 1 base from V and 0 bases from J; junction bases left unmatched: 4. Germline V gene lookup returns CDR1 LNHDA and CDR2 SQIVND (reference sequence).

The chain employs TRBV9 and TRBJ2-7; unclear D gene. Germline loops: CDR1 SGDLS, CDR2 YYNGEE. V lost 0 bases to trimming and J lost 0 bases, with 7 bases between them. This CDR3 has 14 amino acids. CDR3 loop: CASSVGWSSYEQYF. Written as DNA, the CDR3 is TGTGCCAGCAGCGTAGGATGGAGCTCCTACGAGCAGTACTTC.

The chain employs TRBV2 and TRBJ1-6; 9 positions match TRBD1. Trimming took 7 bases from V and 9 from J; bases not matched to a gene: 13. Germline V lookup: CDR1 SNHLY, CDR2 FYNNEI. This CDR3 spans 16 amino acids. CDR3 DNA sequence: TGTGCCAGCACCCGTAACAGGGGGCCCGGGGGTTCACCCCTCCACTTT. This sequence encodes CASTRNRGPGGSPLHF.

The J gene is TRBJ2-7, the V gene TRBV4-2; D gene unclear. Germline CDR1 is LGHNA and CDR2 is YNFKEQ. This CDR3 is 15 amino acids long. V shed 0 bases and J shed 0 bases, with 9 bases lying between them. The CDR3 DNA sequence: TGTGCCAGCAGCCAAGATCCAGCGTCCTCCTACGAGCAGTACTTC. This codes for CASSQDPASSYEQYF.

The rearrangement joins TRBV4-1 to TRBJ1-3; D is ambiguous. The length of the CDR3 is 15 residues. Trimming took off 2 bases at V and 2 bases at J, with 10 bases between the two ends. The V gene's germline CDR1 is MGHRA and CDR2 YSYEKL. The CDR3 nucleotides read TGCGCCAGCAGCCAAAGCTTCACCACTGGAAACACCATATATTTT. This codes for CASSQSFTTGNTIYF.

CDR3 loop: CASSEVLRVGNTIYF. The CDR3 region has the DNA TGTGCCAGCAGTGAGGTGTTGAGGGTTGGAAACACCATATATTTT. The gene calls are TRBV2 and TRBJ1-3, with D unresolved. The germline V and J ends were trimmed by 3 bases and 3 bases, with 12 bases remaining between them. The CDR3 length is 15 residues. Looked up from germline, CDR1 is SNHLY and CDR2 is FYNNEI.

CDR3 DNA sequence: TGTGCCAGCAGCTTTATAGCGGCGTCGGGTGAGCAGTACTTC. Encoded protein: CASSFIAASGEQYF. The chain combines TRBV11-1 with TRBJ2-7, with D possibly matching TRBD2 (6 bases). Germline CDR1 is SGHAT and CDR2 is FQDESV (reference sequence). Trimming pared 3 bases from V and 7 bases from J, leaving 16 bases between. This CDR3 contains 14 residues.

V usage is TRBV28 and J usage is TRBJ2-7, with TRBD1 matching over 9 bases. V lost 3 bases, J lost 2 bases, and 5 bases stayed unmatched. The CDR3 spans 15 residues. From germline, CDR1 is MDHEN and CDR2 SYDVKM. In nucleotides, the CDR3 is TGTGCCAGCAGTTTGTTGGGACAGGGAACCTACGAGCAGTACTTC. It translates to CASSLLGQGTYEQYF. The full variable domain, rest sourced from reference TRBV28 and TRBJ2-7, is DVKVTQSSRYLVKRTGEKVFLECVQDMDHENMFWYRQDPGLGLRLIYFSYDVKMKEKGDIPEGYSVSREKKERFSLILESASTNQTSMYLCASSLLGQGTYEQYFGPGTRLTVT.

This chain connects TRBV18 to TRBJ1-3; D might be TRBD1 (6 bases). CDR1 KGHSH and CDR2 LQKENI come from the germline V gene. The CDR3 loop spans 13 amino acids. Between the trimmed V and J ends, which lost 3 bases and 6 bases, there was a span of 9 bases. CDR3 nucleotide sequence: TGTGCCAGCTCACCGGGGGGCTCAAACACCATATATTTT. Translated: CASSPGGSNTIYF.

CDR3 amino acids: CASSPYMGKYF. The DNA for the CDR3 is TGTGCCAGCAGCCCATACATGGGAAAGTATTTT. The V and J genes are TRBV5-8 and TRBJ2-3; D unresolved. This CDR3 has 11 amino acids. Germline CDR1 is SGHTS and CDR2 is YDEGEE. The germline V and J ends were trimmed by 4 bases and 13 bases, with 13 bases remaining between them.

The V and J genes are TRBV7-3 and TRBJ2-1; D remains ambiguous. V shed 4 bases and J shed 3 bases, with 7 bases lying between them. The germline V gene has CDR1 SGHTA and CDR2 FQGTGA. This CDR3 contains 13 residues. The CDR3 bases are TGTGCCAGCAGCTCGCAGAACTACAATGAGCAGTTCTTC. Translating it yields CASSSQNYNEQFF.

The V call is TRBV5-1, the J call TRBJ2-2, with 9 bases that match TRBD2. V shed 5 bases and J 7 bases; nucleotides not matched to a gene: 12. Germline-derived CDR1 and CDR2 are SGHRS and YFSETQ. This CDR3 is built from 16 residues. The CDR3 reads CASSRMTSGSGGELFF. CDR3 in DNA: TGCGCCAGCAGTCGAATGACTAGCGGCTCGGGCGGGGAGCTGTTTTTT.

The rearrangement links TRBV28 to TRBJ1-1; the D is unclear. The CDR3 is 14 amino acids. V lost 2 bases and J 2 bases, leaving 9 bases between the germline ends. Germline V gene data show CDR1 as MDHEN and CDR2 as SYDVKM. The CDR3 is CASSLLRSNTEAFF. The CDR3 bases are TGTGCCAGCAGTTTACTACGCAGCAACACTGAAGCTTTCTTT.

This sequence joins TRBV11-3 and TRBJ2-7, with 10 bases fitting TRBD2. After removal of 5 bases from V and 7 bases from J, the junction contained 20 bases not matched to a gene. Germline V CDR1 and CDR2: SGHNT, YENEEA. The CDR3 loop spans 18 amino acids. The CDR3 sequence is CASSPSSTLLAGLREQYF. DNA of the CDR3: TGTGCCAGCAGCCCATCCTCCACCTTACTAGCGGGACTAAGAGAGCAGTACTTC.